The 11 T cell receptor beta chains in this list originate from one sample, sequenced in a study of beta chain features in type 1 diabetes. Expressed TCRB transcripts were sequenced because the isolated RNA had all been reverse transcribed beforehand. Sequenced by immunoSEQ multiplex PCR; TCRdb stores in-frame clones only, minus some. The sample carries 300,000 to 350,000 clones, around a fifth recorded once. Material: naive CD4+ T cells from blood. The receptors come from a woman aged 18-35 years in good health.

This clone was detected only a few times. J is TRBJ2-3 and V is TRBV10-2; D is perhaps TRBD1 (6 bases). Germline CDR1 is WSHSY and CDR2 is SAAADI. This CDR3 region has 14 residues. V lost 3 bases to trimming and J lost 1 base, with 8 bases between them. CDR3 DNA: TGCGCCAGCAGTGAAGCAGGGGGCACAGATACGCAGTATTTT. Its protein product is CASSEAGGTDTQYF.

This chain connects TRBV30 to TRBJ2-7; TRBD2 agrees at 7 bases. The CDR3 loop spans 14 amino acids. Per the germline V gene, CDR1 is GTSNPN and CDR2 is SVGIG (reference sequence). After removal of 5 bases from V and 4 bases from J, the junction contained 11 bases not matched to a gene. This CDR3 is CAWSGEGILYEQYF. CDR3 DNA sequence: TGTGCCTGGTCGGGGGAGGGAATCCTTTACGAGCAGTACTTC.

Notes on this clone: This sample also contains other DNA sequences that code for the same CDR3. The gene calls are TRBV30 and TRBJ2-5; D unresolved. The length of the CDR3 is 11 residues. In germline, CDR1 is GTSNPN, CDR2 SVGIG (reference sequence). Trimming left V 0 bases short and J 5 bases short, with 4 bases between. Here the CDR3 reads CAWSVRETQYF. The CDR3 coding sequence is TGTGCCTGGAGTGTCCGGGAGACCCAGTACTTC.

The rearrangement uses TRBV5-1 and TRBJ2-1; possible D gene TRBD2, 6 bases. The V and J ends lost 2 bases and 2 bases respectively, with 8 bases between them. Germline V CDR1 and CDR2: SGHRS, YFSETQ. The CDR3 is made up of 14 amino acids. CDR3 loop: CASSFTGAYNEQFF. CDR3 nucleotide sequence: TGCGCCAGCAGCTTCACGGGGGCCTACAATGAGCAGTTCTTC.

This clone turned up a few times. The chain recombines TRBV30 with TRBJ2-1, with D possibly being TRBD1 (7 bases). Germline lookup yields CDR1 GTSNPN and CDR2 SVGIG (reference sequence). The V and J ends lost 0 bases and 5 bases respectively, with 14 bases between them. This CDR3 contains 15 residues. DNA for the CDR3: TGTGCCTGGAGTGTCGGAGGGGGCGCCCACAATGAGCAGTTCTTC. The encoded protein is CAWSVGGGAHNEQFF.

V gene TRBV2 combines with J gene TRBJ2-1; TRBD1 agrees at 10 bases. Germline V lookup: CDR1 SNHLY, CDR2 FYNNEI. The CDR3 sequence is 14 residues long. Trimming removed 8 bases from V and 7 bases from J; junction bases left unmatched: 8. CDR3 in DNA: TGTGCCAGCCCCCGGGACAGGGGAGGAAATGAGCAGTTCTTC. It translates to CASPRDRGGNEQFF.

This clone was detected only a few times. The V gene is TRBV30, the J gene TRBJ1-6; tentatively, D is TRBD1 (5 bases). The CDR3 runs to 12 residues. V was trimmed by 2 bases and J by 14 bases, leaving 13 bases between them. Germline V gene data show CDR1 as GTSNPN and CDR2 as SVGIG (reference sequence). CDR3 bases: TGTGCCTGGAGTTTGGGGCCCCCCTCCCTCCACTTT. The encoded protein is CAWSLGPPSLHF. Full variable domain (outside the CDR3, taken from reference TRBV30 and TRBJ1-6): SQTIHQWPATLVQPVGSPLSLECTVEGTSNPNLYWYRQAAGRGLQLLFYSVGIGQISSEVPQNLSASRPQDRQFILSSKKLLLSDSGFYLCAWSLGPPSLHFGNGTRLTVT.

This clone occurred a few times. The V gene is TRBV4-2, the J gene TRBJ1-2; 8 nucleotides align to TRBD1. The CDR3 has 13 amino acids. Germline lookup yields CDR1 LGHNA and CDR2 YNFKEQ. Trimming took 2 bases from V and 7 from J; bases not matched to a gene: 3. The CDR3 loop is CASSQQGAGGYTF. The DNA of the CDR3 is TGTGCCAGCAGCCAACAGGGGGCCGGTGGCTACACCTTC.

The rearrangement links TRBV30 to TRBJ2-7, with TRBD2 matching over 7 bases. The V gene end was trimmed by 2 bases and the J gene end by 7 bases; junction bases not matched to a gene: 8. Germline assignment: CDR1 GTSNPN and CDR2 SVGIG (reference sequence). The length of the CDR3 is 13 residues. The CDR3 DNA is TGTGCCTGGAGTCCTAGCGGAGCCCGAGAGCAGTACTTC. Its translation is CAWSPSGAREQYF.

The chain has TRBV10-3 and TRBJ2-7, with 8 positions matching TRBD1. CDR3 length equals 14 residues. J was trimmed by 0 bases and V by 2 bases; bases with no gene match: 0. Germline assignment: CDR1 ENHRY and CDR2 SYGVKD. In DNA, the CDR3 is TGTGCCATCAGTGAGACAGGGGGCTCCTACGAGCAGTACTTC. Protein sequence: CAISETGGSYEQYF.

This clone was detected a few times. The rearrangement uses TRBV4-1 and TRBJ2-5, with D uncertain. The CDR3 length is 13 residues. CDR1 and CDR2 from the germline V gene are MGHRA and YSYEKL. V was trimmed by 2 bases and J by 4 bases, leaving 8 bases between them. The CDR3 protein is CASSQRGVETQYF. CDR3 DNA sequence: TGCGCCAGCAGCCAACGTGGAGTAGAGACCCAGTACTTC.